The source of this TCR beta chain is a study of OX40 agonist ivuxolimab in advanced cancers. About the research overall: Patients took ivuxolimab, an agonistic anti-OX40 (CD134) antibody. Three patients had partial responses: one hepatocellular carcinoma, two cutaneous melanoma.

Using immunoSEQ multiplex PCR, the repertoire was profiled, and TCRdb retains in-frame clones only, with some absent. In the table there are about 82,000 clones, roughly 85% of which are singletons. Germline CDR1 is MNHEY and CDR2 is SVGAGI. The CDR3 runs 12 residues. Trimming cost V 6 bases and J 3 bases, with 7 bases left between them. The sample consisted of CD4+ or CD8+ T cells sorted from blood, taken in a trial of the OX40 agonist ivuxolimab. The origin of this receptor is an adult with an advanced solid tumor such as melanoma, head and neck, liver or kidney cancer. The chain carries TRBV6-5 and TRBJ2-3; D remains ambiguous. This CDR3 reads CASRHSTDTQYF. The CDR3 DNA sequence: TGTGCCAGCAGACACTCGACAGATACGCAGTATTTT.